This T cell receptor beta chain comes out of a study of cytomegalovirus exposure and HLA in healthy donors. Study-level findings and limits: When the data were analyzed later, several of the most significant clusters appeared to be linked to common viral pathogens. In a later analysis, a missense DCLRE1C variant was linked to TCR beta V- and J-gene trimming.

This CDR3 is 14 amino acids long. CDR1 is MNHNY, CDR2 SVGAGI, per germline (reference sequence). Trimming took off 6 bases at V and 0 bases at J, with 11 bases between the two ends. The PCR used 60 Vbeta and 13 Jbeta primers. Profiled with immunoSEQ multiplex PCR; TCRdb holds only in-frame clones, not every one. The table has 200,000 to 250,000 clones, approximately 81% seen once. About this clone itself: Antigen specificity is unknown.

Sequencing used PBMCs. The chain employs TRBV6-6 and TRBJ1-2; the D gene is possibly TRBD1 (6 bases). This clonotype was sampled from a woman aged 55-69 years in good health and CMV-seropositive. CDR3 loop: CASRLQGSNYGYTF. The CDR3 bases are TGTGCCAGCAGACTGCAGGGGTCTAACTATGGCTACACCTTC.